The 12 T cell receptor beta chains in this list originate from one sample, sequenced in a study of T cells after yellow fever vaccination. MiXCR, applied by TCRdb to the 5' RACE reads, yields one record per CDR3 protein. Of under 300,000 distinct CDR3 sequences listed, around 7% were seen once; the top ten hold approximately 0.84%. The sample in question was CD4+ T cells sorted from PBMCs, obtained 15 days after the yellow fever booster vaccination. The receptors stem from a man aged 25 to 40 who received the YFV17D yellow fever vaccine.

This clonotype was detected ten times or more. The rearrangement joins TRBV24-1 to TRBJ2-1; D possibly corresponds to TRBD2 (6 bases). Per the germline V gene, CDR1 is KGHDR and CDR2 is SFDVKD. The length of the CDR3 is 18 residues. V lost 3 bases and J lost 8, with 25 bases in between. The CDR3 DNA follows: TGTGCCACCAGTGATGGCTTGGCTACAGGTCGGGGGAGATATGAGCAGTTCTTC. Encoded protein: CATSDGLATGRGRYEQFF.

The chain combines TRBV6-2 or TRBV6-3 with TRBJ2-5; 7 bases fit TRBD1. Trimming removed 5 bases from V and 3 bases from J; junction bases left unmatched: 0. The CDR3 is 12 residues long. Germline V lookup: CDR1 MNHEY, CDR2 SVGEGT. The CDR3 here is CASSGTEETQYF. CDR3 bases: TGTGCCAGCAGTGGGACAGAAGAGACCCAGTACTTC.

The CDR3 sequence: CSAGIWGQGRVNTEAFF. CDR3 bases: TGCAGTGCTGGGATATGGGGGCAGGGGAGAGTCAACACTGAAGCTTTCTTT. The chain uses TRBV20-1 and TRBJ1-1, with D possibly being TRBD1 (6 bases). V lost 5 bases, J lost 2 bases, and 24 bases lay in between. The CDR3 length is 17 residues. CDR1 DFQATT and CDR2 SNEGSKA come from the germline V gene (reference sequence).

This clonotype was seen only a few times. V is TRBV5-1 and J is TRBJ2-5, with 9 bases aligning to TRBD1. This CDR3 spans 16 amino acids. J lost 4 bases, V lost 4 bases, and 11 bases had no gene match. Germline CDR1 SGHRS, CDR2 YFSETQ. DNA for the CDR3: TGCGCCAGCAGCGGGGGGGACAGGGCTTCTGGAGAGACCCAGTACTTC. Amino acid sequence: CASSGGDRASGETQYF.

The table lists this clonotype with many counts. J is TRBJ2-3 and V is TRBV18, with D uncertain. CDR1 is KGHSH and CDR2 is LQKENI in the germline V gene. This CDR3 is built from 14 residues. V was trimmed by 0 bases and J by 1 base, leaving 5 bases between them. The CDR3 region has the DNA TGTGCCAGCTCACCACCGGTGGGCACAGATACGCAGTATTTT. It specifies CASSPPVGTDTQYF.

V gene TRBV7-9 combines with J gene TRBJ2-6; 7 nucleotides line up with TRBD2. The CDR3 has 14 amino acids. V dropped 10 bases and J dropped 8; count of bases not matched to a gene: 11. Germline V gene lookup returns CDR1 SEHNR and CDR2 FQNEAQ (reference sequence). The CDR3 bases are TGTGCCACGACCGGGGGGTTAGGGACCAACGTCCTGACTTTC. Translation gives CATTGGLGTNVLTF.

This clonotype came up many times. The genes are TRBV3-1 and TRBJ2-1, with 7 bases fitting TRBD2. Per germline, CDR1 LGHDT and CDR2 YNNKEL (reference sequence). The CDR3 extends over 13 amino acids. The V gene end was trimmed by 2 bases and the J gene end by 10 bases; junction bases not matched to a gene: 5. CDR3 nucleotide sequence: TGTGCCAGCAGCCAATACCGAGCGGGAGAGCAGTTCTTC. Protein product: CASSQYRAGEQFF.

This clonotype was observed a handful of times. The chain is built from TRBV9 and TRBJ2-5; D not resolved. The CDR3 has 15 residues. Trimming took off 0 bases at V and 0 bases at J, with 9 bases between the two ends. The germline V gene has CDR1 SGDLS and CDR2 YYNGEE. This chain's CDR3 is CASSVAPGYQETQYF. The CDR3 nucleotides are TGTGCCAGCAGCGTAGCCCCAGGTTACCAAGAGACCCAGTACTTC.

This clonotype was observed at least ten times. The chain joins TRBV5-1 to TRBJ2-7, with D perhaps matching TRBD1 (5 bases). V was shortened by 2 bases and J by 6 bases, with 9 bases between the two germline ends. Germline V lookup: CDR1 SGHRS, CDR2 YFSETQ. The CDR3 runs 12 residues. The CDR3: CASSFHQGEQYF. In nucleotides, the CDR3 is TGCGCCAGCAGCTTCCACCAGGGCGAGCAGTACTTC. Using reference TRBV5-1 and TRBJ2-7 for the parts outside the CDR3, the full variable domain is KAGVTQTPRYLIKTRGQQVTLSCSPISGHRSVSWYQQTPGQGLQFLFEYFSETQRNKGNFPGRFSGRQFSNSRSEMNVSTLELGDSALYLCASSFHQGEQYFGPGTRLTVT.

There are many counts of this clonotype. The chain combines TRBV12-3 or TRBV12-4 with TRBJ2-2; the D call may be TRBD1 or TRBD2 (5 bases each). This CDR3 is 14 amino acids long. The germline V and J ends were trimmed by 2 bases and 6 bases, with 10 bases remaining between them. The CDR3 nucleotides are TGTGCCAGCAGTTTAAGTCAGGGAGCCGGGGAGCTGTTTTTT. It is translated as CASSLSQGAGELFF.

This clonotype was seen a few times. The V and J genes are TRBV24-1 and TRBJ2-1; no definite D call. This CDR3 has 13 amino acids. The germline CDR1 and CDR2 sequences are KGHDR and SFDVKD. V was pared by 3 bases and J by 10 bases, with 12 bases between. Here the CDR3 reads CATSDLYPGEQFF. In DNA form, the CDR3 reads TGTGCCACCAGTGATCTATACCCTGGGGAGCAGTTCTTC.

This clonotype was detected ten times or more. The gene calls are TRBV13 and TRBJ2-1; no clear D. V lost 5 bases and J lost 0, with 11 bases in between. Germline values: CDR1 PRHDT, CDR2 FYEKMQ (reference sequence). The length of the CDR3 is 15 residues. The CDR3 spells CASSLADSSYNEQFF. The DNA of the CDR3 is TGTGCCAGCAGCCTCGCGGATAGCTCCTACAATGAGCAGTTCTTC.